One sample yielded the 15 T cell receptor beta chains listed below, sequenced in a study of T cell changes during pregnancy in multiple sclerosis. TCRdb's table, derived via immunoSEQ multiplex PCR, lists solely in-frame clones and lacks some. The profile shows 65,000 to 95,000 clones, approximately 89% of them singletons. Here the sequenced sample was peripheral blood, taken before pregnancy. The receptors were gathered from a female donor with multiple sclerosis, enrolled in a pregnancy study.

CDR3 protein: CASNRVFNEQFF. The DNA of the CDR3 is TGTGCCAGCAACCGGGTCTTCAATGAGCAGTTCTTC. The chain uses TRBV6-6 and TRBJ2-1; D call uncertain. V lost 7 bases and J 6 bases, leaving 10 bases between the germline ends. Germline V gives CDR1 MNHNY, CDR2 SVGAGI (reference sequence). The length of the CDR3 is 12 residues.

The gene calls are TRBV5-1 and TRBJ2-7, with 8 bases that match TRBD2. CDR3 length: 15 residues. From germline, CDR1 is SGHRS and CDR2 YFSETQ. The V gene end was trimmed by 4 bases and the J gene end by 3 bases; junction bases not matched to a gene: 9. The CDR3 here is CASSRGGQWGYEQYF. CDR3 nucleotides: TGCGCCAGCAGCCGGGGGGGGCAGTGGGGCTACGAGCAGTACTTC.

The chain carries TRBV19 and TRBJ2-3; TRBD1 is a possible D gene (5 bases). CDR3 length equals 15 residues. Per germline, CDR1 LNHDA and CDR2 SQIVND (reference sequence). The V end was cut by 2 bases, the J end by 1 base, with 10 bases between. Here the CDR3 reads CASSIYTGGTDTQYF. CDR3 in DNA: TGTGCCAGTAGTATATACACAGGAGGCACAGATACGCAGTATTTT.

The chain carries TRBV6-6 and TRBJ2-3, with TRBD1 matching 7 bases. The junction had 2 bases not matched to a gene; V was cut back by 0 bases and J by 5 bases. Germline V gene sequence: CDR1 MNHNY, CDR2 SVGAGI (reference sequence). The CDR3 spans 14 residues. CDR3 loop: CASSYSTGVDTQYF. In nucleotides, the CDR3 is TGTGCCAGCAGTTACTCTACAGGGGTAGATACGCAGTATTTT.

In this sample, this clone turned up a few times. This chain uses TRBV2 with TRBJ1-6; 7 nucleotides agree with TRBD1. This CDR3 spans 15 amino acids. The germline CDR1 and CDR2 sequences are SNHLY and FYNNEI. The V segment lost 5 bases and the J segment 8 bases; nucleotides outside the gene matches: 9. The CDR3 DNA reads as TGTGCCAGCAGTCCGAGACAGGGTCGGGATTCACCCCTCCACTTT. Protein sequence: CASSPRQGRDSPLHF.

The J gene is TRBJ1-6, the V gene TRBV5-5, with a weak D call TRBD1 (5 bases). V was trimmed by 4 bases and J by 8 bases, leaving 13 bases between them. This CDR3 comprises 14 residues. Per germline, CDR1 SGHKS and CDR2 YYEKEE (reference sequence). The chain's CDR3 is CASSLDPGDSPLHF. The CDR3 region has the DNA TGTGCCAGCAGCCTGGACCCGGGGGATTCACCCCTCCACTTT. Combining the CDR3 with reference TRBV5-5 and TRBJ1-6 gives the whole variable domain DAGVTQSPTHLIKTRGQQVTLRCSPISGHKSVSWYQQVLGQGPQFIFQYYEKEERGRGNFPDRFSARQFPNYSSELNVNALLLGDSALYLCASSLDPGDSPLHFGNGTRLTVT.

The chain recombines TRBV4-3 with TRBJ1-5; weak D call: TRBD1 (5 bases). Per germline, CDR1 LGHNA and CDR2 YSLEER. Trimming stripped 0 bases from V and 10 bases from J, with 13 bases between. The CDR3 runs 14 residues. This CDR3 reads CASSQDRASGPQHF. The CDR3 nucleotides are TGCGCCAGCAGCCAAGACAGGGCGTCTGGACCCCAGCATTTT.

The chain uses TRBV15 and TRBJ1-4; D uncertain. Germline assignment: CDR1 LNHNV and CDR2 YYDKDF (reference sequence). The ends were cut back, 0 bases at V and 3 bases at J, with 8 bases in the middle. The CDR3 has 15 residues. The CDR3 DNA follows: TGTGCCACCAGCAGAGATTGGGCCCCTAATGAAAAACTGTTTTTT. The encoded protein is CATSRDWAPNEKLFF. Looking up the rest from reference TRBV15 and TRBJ1-4 gives the full variable domain: DAMVIQNPRYQVTQFGKPVTLSCSQTLNHNVMYWYQQKSSQAPKLLFHYYDKDFNNEADTPDNFQSRRPNTSFCFLDIRSPGLGDTAMYLCATSRDWAPNEKLFFGSGTQLSVL.

The chain combines TRBV9 with TRBJ1-6, with D uncertain. The CDR3 loop spans 14 amino acids. Germline V lookup: CDR1 SGDLS, CDR2 YYNGEE. With 1 base removed from V and 3 bases from J, the gap between germline ends came to 5 bases. The chain's CDR3 is CASSVNNYNSPLHF. The CDR3 bases are TGTGCCAGCAGCGTAAATAACTATAATTCACCCCTCCACTTT.

This clone was detected only once. The chain employs TRBV6-6 and TRBJ2-7; 7 nucleotides agree with TRBD1. J was trimmed by 5 bases and V by 11 bases; bases with no gene match: 9. This CDR3 comprises 12 residues. Germline-derived CDR1 and CDR2 are MNHNY and SVGAGI (reference sequence). This CDR3 is CAGGPTGHEQYF. CDR3 nucleotide sequence: TGTGCCGGCGGCCCGACAGGGCACGAGCAGTACTTC.

The chain links TRBV10-3 to TRBJ2-2; no definite D call. V was cut by 8 bases and J by 5 bases, with 18 bases left in between. The CDR3 totals 15 residues. Germline values: CDR1 ENHRY, CDR2 SYGVKD. The CDR3 bases are TGTGCCATCTCTCCCCAAAACACAGCTACCGGGGAGCTGTTTTTT. This gives the protein CAISPQNTATGELFF.

For the CDR3, the DNA is TGTGCCAGTACCTCCATGGACAGGGAGACTGAAGCTTTCTTT. Translating gives CASTSMDRETEAFF. The gene calls are TRBV19 and TRBJ1-1, with TRBD1 matching 8 bases. The J segment lost 5 bases and the V segment lost 7 bases, leaving 9 bases of the junction unmatched. Germline values: CDR1 LNHDA, CDR2 SQIVND (reference sequence). The CDR3 has 14 residues.

This sequence joins TRBV7-9 and TRBJ2-5, with D tentatively TRBD2 (6 bases). V was pared by 1 base and J by 4 bases, with 19 bases between. CDR3 size: 17 residues. The germline gives CDR1 SEHNR, CDR2 FQNEAQ (reference sequence). CDR3 sequence: CASSLGAVLAIAETQYF. CDR3 sequence (DNA): TGTGCCAGCAGCTTAGGAGCCGTACTAGCCATCGCAGAGACCCAGTACTTC.

The V and J genes are TRBV5-8 and TRBJ1-1, with a weak D call TRBD1 (6 bases). This CDR3 is built from 15 residues. Germline CDR1 reads SGHTS; CDR2 reads YDEGEE. V lost 0 bases and J lost 8, with 17 bases in between. The CDR3 sequence is CASSLDGQPNLEAFF. CDR3 nucleotides: TGTGCCAGCAGCTTGGATGGACAGCCTAACTTAGAAGCTTTCTTT. The full variable domain, its missing parts supplied by reference TRBV5-8 and TRBJ1-1, is EAGVTQSPTHLIKTRGQQATLRCSPISGHTSVYWYQQALGLGLQFLLWYDEGEERNRGNFPPRFSGRQFPNYSSELNVNALELEDSALYLCASSLDGQPNLEAFFGQGTRLTVV.

V gene TRBV12-5 combines with J gene TRBJ1-1; D uncertain. CDR3 size: 16 residues. Germline V gene sequence: CDR1 LGHNT, CDR2 FRNRAP. V dropped 4 bases and J dropped 5 bases, with 20 bases sitting between them. The CDR3, as DNA: TGTGCTAGTGGTTCCGGCCGGACTTGGCTGGAGACTGAAGCTTTCTTT. Protein product: CASGSGRTWLETEAFF.